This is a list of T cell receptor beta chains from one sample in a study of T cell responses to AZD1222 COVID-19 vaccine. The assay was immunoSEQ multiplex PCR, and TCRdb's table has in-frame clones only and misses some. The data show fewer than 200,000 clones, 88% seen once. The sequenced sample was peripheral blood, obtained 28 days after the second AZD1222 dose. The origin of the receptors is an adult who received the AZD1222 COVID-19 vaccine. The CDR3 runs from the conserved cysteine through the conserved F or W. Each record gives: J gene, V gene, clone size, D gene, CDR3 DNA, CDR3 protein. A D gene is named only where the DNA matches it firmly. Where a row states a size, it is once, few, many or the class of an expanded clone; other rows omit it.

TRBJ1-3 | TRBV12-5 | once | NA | TGTGCTAGTGGTTTGTCAGGGCCAATCTCTGGAAACACCATATATTTT | CASGLSGPISGNTIYF
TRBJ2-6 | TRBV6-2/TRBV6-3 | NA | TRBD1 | TGTGCCAGCAGTCGACAGGGGGCTAGTGGGGCCAACGTCCTGACTTTC | CASSRQGASGANVLTF
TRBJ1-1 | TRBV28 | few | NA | TGTGCCAGCAGTTTCGTCGGGGCGAACACTGAAGCTTTCTTT | CASSFVGANTEAFF
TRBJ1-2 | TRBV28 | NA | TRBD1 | TGTGCCAGCAGTTCCACTACCGGACAGGGGGGTTGGAACTATGGCTACACCTTC | CASSSTTGQGGWNYGYTF
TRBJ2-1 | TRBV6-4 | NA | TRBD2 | TGTGCCAGCAGTGACTCCCAGCGGGGGGCCCGAGATGAGCAGTTCTTC | CASSDSQRGARDEQFF
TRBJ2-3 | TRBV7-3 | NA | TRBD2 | TGTGCCAGCAGCCCAAGCGGGAGAACAGATACGCAGTATTTT | CASSPSGRTDTQYF
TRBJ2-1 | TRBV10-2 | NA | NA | TGCGCCAGCACCGAATGGGGGGACTACAATGAGCAGTTCTTC | CASTEWGDYNEQFF
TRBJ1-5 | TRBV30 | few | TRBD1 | TGTGCCTGGGGGAGGGACAGGGCCAATCAGCCCCAGCATTTT | CAWGRDRANQPQHF
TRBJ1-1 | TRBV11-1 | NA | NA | TGTGCCAGCAGCCCCTCCGCCCTCAAGGGACTCACTGAAGCTTTCTTT | CASSPSALKGLTEAFF
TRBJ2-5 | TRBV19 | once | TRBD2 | TGTGCCAGTAGCTATAGCGGGGGCTTCCAAGAGACCCAGTACTTC | CASSYSGGFQETQYF
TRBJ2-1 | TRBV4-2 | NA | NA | TGTGCCAGCAGCCAAAGGGGGGGGTATAGCTCCTACAATGAGCAGTTCTTC | CASSQRGGYSSYNEQFF
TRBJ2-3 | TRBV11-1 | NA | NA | TGTGCCAGCAGCTCGGCCCCCATTAGCACAGATACGCAGTATTTT | CASSSAPISTDTQYF
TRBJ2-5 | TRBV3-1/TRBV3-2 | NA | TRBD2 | TGTGCCAGCAGCCTTAGCGGGGGGGCCCCCCAAGAGACCCAGTACTTC | CASSLSGGAPQETQYF
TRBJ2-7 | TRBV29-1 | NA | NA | TGCAGCGTTGAAATGGGCCGACGTTACGAGCAGTACTTC | CSVEMGRRYEQYF
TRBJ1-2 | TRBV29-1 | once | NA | TGCAGCGTTGTAGTTAACTATGGCTACACCTTC | CSVVVNYGYTF
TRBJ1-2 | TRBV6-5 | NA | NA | TGTGCCAGCAGCCCCTCCCCTAACTATGGCTACACCTTC | CASSPSPNYGYTF
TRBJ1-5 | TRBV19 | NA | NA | TGTGCCAGTAGTATGAGGGGTCAGCCCCAGCATTTT | CASSMRGQPQHF
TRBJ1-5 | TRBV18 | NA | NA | TGTGCCAGCTCATCCGAACGGAGAAATAGCAATCAGCCCCAGCATTTT | CASSSERRNSNQPQHF
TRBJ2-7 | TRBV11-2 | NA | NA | TGTGCCAGCAGCTTAGGCACAGACCTCTACGAGCAGTACTTC | CASSLGTDLYEQYF
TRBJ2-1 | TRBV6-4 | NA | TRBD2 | TGTGCCAGCAGTGAGGGCAGCGGGGGGGCCCAGTTCTTC | CASSEGSGGAQFF
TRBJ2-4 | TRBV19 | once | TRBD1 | TGTGCCAGTAGTCCACAGGGGGCCAAAAACATTCAGTACTTC | CASSPQGAKNIQYF
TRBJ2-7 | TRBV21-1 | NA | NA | TGTGCCAGCAGCCCTGTTTGGACAGGGAGAAACTACGAGCAGTACTTC | CASSPVWTGRNYEQYF
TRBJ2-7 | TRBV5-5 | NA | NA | TGTGCCAGCAGCTACCCCGGAATGGGATACGAGCAGTACTTC | CASSYPGMGYEQYF
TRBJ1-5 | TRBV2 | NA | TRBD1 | TGTGCCAGCAATCGGGACAGGGGTTATCAGCCCCAGCATTTT | CASNRDRGYQPQHF
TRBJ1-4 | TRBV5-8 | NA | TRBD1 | TGTGCCAGCAGCTCGCGAACCGACAGGGGGTTTGAAAAACTGTTTTTT | CASSSRTDRGFEKLFF
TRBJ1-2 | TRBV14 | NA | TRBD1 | TGTGCCAGCAGCCAACCAGGGGGCAGGGGCTACACCTTC | CASSQPGGRGYTF
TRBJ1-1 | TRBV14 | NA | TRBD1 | TGTGCCAGCAGCCAGACAGGGTCCGGGGGCACTGAAGCTTTCTTT | CASSQTGSGGTEAFF
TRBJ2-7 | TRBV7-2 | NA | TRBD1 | TGTGCCAGCAGCGGTACGACAGGGTCCTACGAGCAGTACTTC | CASSGTTGSYEQYF
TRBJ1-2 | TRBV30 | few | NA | TGTGCCTGGATTCCAAATGTTGGGGGTGGCTACACCTTC | CAWIPNVGGGYTF
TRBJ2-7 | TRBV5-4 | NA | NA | TGTGCCAGCAGCTTGGGCGACCGGGCGAGCTCCTACGAGCAGTACTTC | CASSLGDRASSYEQYF
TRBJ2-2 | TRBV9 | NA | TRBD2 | TGTGCCAGCAGCGTAAGCCCCCTCTCGACTAGCGGGGGTTCCGGGGAGCTGTTTTTT | CASSVSPLSTSGGSGELFF
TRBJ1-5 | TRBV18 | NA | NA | TGTGCCAGCTCACCAGGGGCAGTCCATAGGAGCAATCAGCCCCAGCATTTT | CASSPGAVHRSNQPQHF
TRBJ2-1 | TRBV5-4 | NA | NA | TGTGCCAGCAGCTTGGTGACAGCCTACAATGAGCAGTTCTTC | CASSLVTAYNEQFF
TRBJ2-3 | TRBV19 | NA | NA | TGTGCCAGCAAAATTTCCCGGGACACAGATACGCAGTATTTT | CASKISRDTDTQYF
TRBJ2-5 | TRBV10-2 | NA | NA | TGCGCCAGCAGTGAGATGGGGTGGGGGCTGGGGGCTGGGACCCAGTACTTC | CASSEMGWGLGAGTQYF
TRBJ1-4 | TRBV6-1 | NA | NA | TGTGCCAGCAGTGAAGCGGGTGGGGCTATTAATGAAAAACTGTTTTTT | CASSEAGGAINEKLFF
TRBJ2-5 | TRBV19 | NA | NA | TGTGCCAGTAGTTCCGGGGTATCCGGTTTAGAGACCCAGTACTTC | CASSSGVSGLETQYF
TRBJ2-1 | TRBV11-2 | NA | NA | TGTGCCAGCAGCTTATCCACGACTGCCAGCTCCTACAATGAGCAGTTCTTC | CASSLSTTASSYNEQFF
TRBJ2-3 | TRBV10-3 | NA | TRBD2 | TGTGCCATCAGTGATAGCGGGGGCCCTAGCACAGATACGCAGTATTTT | CAISDSGGPSTDTQYF
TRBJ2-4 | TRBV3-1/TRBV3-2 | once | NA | TGTGCCAGCAGCCACGGCCAGGGCATTCAGTACTTC | CASSHGQGIQYF
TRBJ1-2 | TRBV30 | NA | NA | TGTGCCTGGAGTCCATCCGGGGCAGGCTATGGCTACACCTTC | CAWSPSGAGYGYTF
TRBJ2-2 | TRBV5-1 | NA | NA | TGCGCCAGCAGCTTGTACGACAGACGCACCGGGGAGCTGTTTTTT | CASSLYDRRTGELFF
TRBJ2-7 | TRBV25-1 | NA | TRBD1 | TGTGCCAGCAGACAGACAGGGGGCTCCGAGCAGTACTTC | CASRQTGGSEQYF
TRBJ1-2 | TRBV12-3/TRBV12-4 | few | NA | TGTGCCAGCAGCCACCCAAGGGGAGGCTACACCTTC | CASSHPRGGYTF
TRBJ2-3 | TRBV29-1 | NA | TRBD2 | TGCAGCGTTGTTCTAGCGGGAGAGTCAGATACGCAGTATTTT | CSVVLAGESDTQYF
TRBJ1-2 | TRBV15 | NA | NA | TGTGCCACCAGCAGAGACCAAACGCCTCGCTATGGCTACACCTTC | CATSRDQTPRYGYTF
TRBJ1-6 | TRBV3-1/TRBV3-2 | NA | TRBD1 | TGTGCCAGCAGCCAAATGGGACAGGGGTTCTCACCCCTCCACTTT | CASSQMGQGFSPLHF
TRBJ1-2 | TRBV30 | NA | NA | TGTGCCTGGAGTTCTGGCCTCCTCAACCGGGGCTATGGCTACACCTTC | CAWSSGLLNRGYGYTF
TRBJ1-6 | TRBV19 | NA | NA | TGTGCCAGTAGTATAGACGCGGAGCTGAGTAATTCACCCCTCCACTTT | CASSIDAELSNSPLHF
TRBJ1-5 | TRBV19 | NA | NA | TGTGCCAGTAGTTTTGCAGGGAATCAGCCCCAGCATTTT | CASSFAGNQPQHF
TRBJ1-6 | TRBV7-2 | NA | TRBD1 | TGTGCCAGCAGCCCAGCGGGACAGAGCTCCTATAATTCACCCCTCCACTTT | CASSPAGQSSYNSPLHF
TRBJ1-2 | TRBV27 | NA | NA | TGTGCCAGCTCGGGGGGAGGCTATGGCTACACCTTC | CASSGGGYGYTF
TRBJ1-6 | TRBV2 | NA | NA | TGTGCCCTCGCACGGGATTTCTATAATTCACCCCTCCACTTT | CALARDFYNSPLHF
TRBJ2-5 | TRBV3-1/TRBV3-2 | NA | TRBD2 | TGTGCCAGCAGCGGACCGACTAGCGGGGAAGAGACCCAGTACTTC | CASSGPTSGEETQYF